These 9 T cell receptor beta chains were sequenced from one sample in a study of Graves' ophthalmopathy and Graves' hyperthyroidism. Beta-chain TCR CDR3 regions were amplified from RNA transcripts. HTBI primers were used in a first-round RT-PCR, which preceded a second-round multiplex PCR. TCRdb reprocessed the multiplex PCR reads with MiXCR, giving one entry per CDR3 protein. There are around 1,200,000 distinct CDR3 sequences in the sample; 36% occur only once, and 11% lies in the top ten. Material: peripheral blood or thyroid tissue (not recorded which). The receptors were sampled from an adult man with Graves' hyperthyroidism.

This clonotype has just one count. The V and J genes are TRBV29-1 and TRBJ2-5, with D unclear. Between the trimmed V and J ends, which lost 6 bases and 7 bases, there was a span of 3 bases. Looked up from germline, CDR1 is SQVTM and CDR2 is ANQGSEA. This CDR3 has 8 amino acids. CDR3 region: CSVVTQYF. DNA for the CDR3: TGCAGCGTCGTGACCCAGTACTTC.

This clonotype was found many times. The chain recombines TRBV19 with TRBJ1-1; TRBD1 is a possible D gene (6 bases). CDR1 and CDR2 (germline): LNHDA, SQIVND (reference sequence). Trimming pared 4 bases from V and 0 bases from J, leaving 15 bases between. This CDR3 comprises 16 residues. CDR3 sequence (DNA): TGTGCCAGTAGTACCTCGGACAGAGCATTGAACACTGAAGCTTTCTTT. This encodes CASSTSDRALNTEAFF.

As regards this clonotype: At one of its ends the junction is not consistent with the germline gene, which may arise from a read error. CDR3 sequence: CASSYSGVVGEAFF. CDR3 coding DNA: TGTGCCAGCAGTTACTCGGGGGTCGTAGGTGAAGCTTTCTTT. The chain couples TRBV10-3 to TRBJ1-1; perhaps TRBD1 as D (5 bases). The CDR3 length is 14 residues. Germline CDR1 is ENHRY and CDR2 is SYGVKD.

The chain joins TRBV7-3 to TRBJ2-3; 9 nucleotides align to TRBD2. Trimming removed 2 bases from V and 6 bases from J; junction bases left unmatched: 9. The length of the CDR3 is 16 residues. Germline V gene lookup returns CDR1 SGHTA and CDR2 FQGTGA. CDR3 nucleotides: TGTGCCAGCAGCTTATCAGATAGCGGGAGCGATGATACGCAGTATTTT. It translates to CASSLSDSGSDDTQYF.

This clonotype was counted a few times. A much larger clonotype is one base distant, so this may be a read error. The rearrangement uses TRBV25-1 and TRBJ1-2; tentatively, D is TRBD1 (6 bases). V lost 6 bases to trimming and J lost 8 bases, with 13 bases between them. The CDR3 covers 12 residues. Germline CDR1 reads MGHDK; CDR2 reads SYGVNS. The CDR3 sequence is CASSYGQFGYTF. CDR3 coding DNA: TGTGCCAGCAGCTACGGACAGTTCGGCTACACCTTC.

V and J are TRBV19 and TRBJ1-5, with 8 bases lining up with TRBD1. V lost 6 bases to trimming and J lost 2 bases; unmatched junction nucleotides: 6. The CDR3 consists of 15 residues. CDR1 and CDR2 from the germline V gene are LNHDA and SQIVND (reference sequence). This CDR3 reads CASRGQGGGNQPQHF. The CDR3 DNA reads as TGTGCCAGTAGAGGACAGGGCGGTGGCAATCAGCCCCAGCATTTT.

The sample holds a few counts of this clonotype. This rearrangement joins TRBV15 to TRBJ1-2; no clear D. Trimming pared 3 bases from V and 5 bases from J, leaving 7 bases between. The germline CDR1 and CDR2 sequences are LNHNV and YYDKDF (reference sequence). The CDR3 length is 12 residues. CDR3 loop: CATSSGSYGYTF. The CDR3 DNA follows: TGTGCCACCAGCAGTGGATCATATGGCTACACCTTC.

This clonotype was observed at least ten times. The V call is TRBV4-3, the J call TRBJ2-7, with D perhaps matching TRBD1 or TRBD2 (5 bases each). The CDR3 extends over 14 amino acids. V was pared by 4 bases and J by 3 bases, with 13 bases between. CDR1 is LGHNA, CDR2 YSLEER, per germline. The DNA of the CDR3 is TGCGCCAGCAGCCGCGGCGGTGGGGGCTACGAGCAGTACTTC. Its protein product is CASSRGGGGYEQYF.

In its sample, this clonotype was seen a few times. The chain carries TRBV28 and TRBJ1-2; D remains unclear. The V and J ends lost 7 bases and 6 bases respectively, with 9 bases between them. Germline assignment: CDR1 MDHEN and CDR2 SYDVKM. This CDR3 spans 11 amino acids. CDR3 sequence: CASTGVDGYTF. The DNA for the CDR3 is TGTGCCAGCACCGGCGTTGATGGCTACACCTTC.